This record covers a single T cell receptor (beta chain). TCRdb used MiXCR to reprocess the 5' RACE reads, holding one entry per CDR3 protein. The sample holds 550,000 to 600,000 distinct CDR3 sequences, 15% to 20% seen once. This CDR3 contains 14 residues. The V end was cut by 2 bases, the J end by 8 bases, with 18 bases between. In germline, CDR1 is SQVTM, CDR2 ANQGSEA. The data stem from a study of T-cell memory formation after mild COVID-19. Sequencing was performed on PBMCs or a T cell subset sorted from them (not recorded which). This rearrangement joins TRBV29-1 to TRBJ1-2; D ambiguous. The sequence came from an adult woman who had mild COVID-19 (a few samples of this study predate the infection). Cell type and time point are not known. CDR3 protein: CSVEFGSPKRGYTF. Written as DNA, the CDR3 is TGCAGCGTTGAATTCGGCAGCCCAAAGAGGGGCTACACCTTC.